Following are 13 T cell receptor beta chains from one sample sequenced in a study of regulatory T cells in long-lasting Graves disease. Time point noted: newly diagnosed GD, antithyroid drugs for less than 3 months. With RNA extracted from PBMCs as input, the TCR library was made. CDR3 regions were amplified by Arm-PCR using iRepertoire HTBI primers to build TCR beta libraries. TCRdb fed the multiplex PCR reads into MiXCR, producing one record per CDR3 protein. The table lists 350,000 to 500,000 distinct CDR3 sequences, about 16% of them singletons. These data also formed part of another study, on T cells in Graves' hyperthyroidism and ophthalmopathy.

This specimen was peripheral blood mononuclear cells (PBMCs), taken at new diagnosis, from a patient treated with antithyroid drugs. All receptors come from a woman aged 30 to 39 with Graves disease.

The gene calls are TRBV6-2 or TRBV6-3 and TRBJ1-1, with D unclear. This CDR3 is 13 amino acids long. Germline CDR1 is MNHEY and CDR2 is SVGEGT. Trimming took 2 bases from V and 4 from J, leaving 8 bases between them. CDR3 DNA sequence: TGTGCCAGCAGTTACGGGGAGGTCACTGAAGCTTTCTTT. Its protein is CASSYGEVTEAFF.

Comments on this clonotype: This likely came from a read error, as a far larger clone is one base away. The DNA for the CDR3 is TGTGCCAGCGAAACGGCCTCGGGGGTTGGTGGCAATGAGCAGTACTTC. Protein product: CASETASGVGGNEQYF. The genes are TRBV6-5 and TRBJ2-7; TRBD2 might be the D (6 bases). This CDR3 region has 16 residues. Trimming took off 8 bases at V and 7 bases at J, with 27 bases between the two ends. CDR1 MNHEY and CDR2 SVGAGI come from the germline V gene.

The CDR3 region is CASSSIQGAREAFF. CDR3 DNA sequence: TGTGCCAGCAGCTCCATCCAGGGGGCGAGGGAAGCTTTCTTT. V is TRBV7-2 and J is TRBJ1-1; 8 bases fit TRBD1. There are 14 residues in the CDR3. CDR1 SGHTA and CDR2 FQGNSA come from the germline V gene. V lost 4 bases and J lost 8; bases outside the gene matches: 9.

The table lists this clonotype with a few counts. The J gene is TRBJ1-1, the V gene TRBV5-5; D may be TRBD1 (6 bases). The CDR3 is made up of 15 amino acids. Trimming pared 0 bases from V and 2 bases from J, leaving 11 bases between. The germline gives CDR1 SGHKS, CDR2 YYEKEE (reference sequence). The chain's CDR3 is CASSLVGAFNTEAFF. Written as DNA, the CDR3 is TGTGCCAGCAGCTTGGTGGGGGCTTTCAACACTGAAGCTTTCTTT.

This clonotype was recorded many times. The rearrangement links TRBV28 to TRBJ1-2; 7 nucleotides line up with TRBD1. CDR1 MDHEN and CDR2 SYDVKM come from the germline V gene. The J segment lost 1 base and the V segment lost 11 bases, leaving 13 bases of the junction unmatched. This CDR3 is built from 15 residues. The CDR3 loop reads CAHGAGGNFNYGYTF. CDR3 DNA: TGTGCCCACGGGGCAGGGGGAAATTTTAACTATGGCTACACCTTC.

This clonotype has a count of ten or more. The chain couples TRBV20-1 to TRBJ2-7, with no clear D. The CDR3 loop spans 14 amino acids. V was clipped by 1 base and J by 6 bases, with 16 bases between them. The germline gives CDR1 DFQATT, CDR2 SNEGSKA (reference sequence). CDR3 loop: CSARGPLPRSEQYF. The CDR3 DNA reads as TGCAGTGCTAGAGGCCCCCTTCCTCGGTCCGAGCAGTACTTC.

This clonotype was counted ten times or more. This chain links TRBV5-1 with TRBJ2-3; D may be TRBD2 (5 bases). Germline CDR1 SGHRS, CDR2 YFSETQ. The CDR3 consists of 14 residues. V was cut by 4 bases and J by 4 bases, with 13 bases left in between. The CDR3, as DNA: TGCGCCAGCAGCCCGGAGCCGGGATCAGATACGCAGTATTTT. Residues: CASSPEPGSDTQYF. Together with reference TRBV5-1 and TRBJ2-3, the CDR3 gives the full variable domain: KAGVTQTPRYLIKTRGQQVTLSCSPISGHRSVSWYQQTPGQGLQFLFEYFSETQRNKGNFPGRFSGRQFSNSRSEMNVSTLELGDSALYLCASSPEPGSDTQYFGPGTRLTVL.

This clonotype was counted many times. This rearrangement joins TRBV11-3 to TRBJ2-7, with D perhaps matching TRBD1 or TRBD2 (5 bases each). Germline CDR1 is SGHNT and CDR2 is YENEEA. The CDR3 spans 15 residues. Trimming shortened V by 8 bases and J by 2 bases, and 19 bases separated the two germline ends. Written as DNA, the CDR3 is TGTGCCAGCGGGGCCCACGTGGGGGTTCCCTACGAGCAGTACTTC. This translates into CASGAHVGVPYEQYF. Using reference TRBV11-3 and TRBJ2-7 for the parts outside the CDR3, the full variable domain is EAGVVQSPRYKIIEKKQPVAFWCNPISGHNTLYWYLQNLGQGPELLIRYENEEAVDDSQLPKDRFSAERLKGVDSTLKIQPAELGDSAVYLCASGAHVGVPYEQYFGPGTRLTVT.

This clonotype was counted ten times or more. The chain employs TRBV28 and TRBJ2-7; D perhaps matches TRBD2 (5 bases). Germline CDR1 is MDHEN and CDR2 is SYDVKM. The length of the CDR3 is 12 residues. V was pared by 6 bases and J by 6 bases, with 12 bases between. In DNA, the CDR3 is TGTGCCAGCAGACTTACTAGTGCCGAGCAGTACTTC. Its protein is CASRLTSAEQYF.

This clonotype came up many times. This chain joins TRBV20-1 and TRBJ2-1, with D unresolved. Germline CDR1 is DFQATT and CDR2 is SNEGSKA (reference sequence). The CDR3 runs to 15 residues. V dropped 0 bases and J dropped 6 bases, with 15 bases sitting between them. DNA of the CDR3: TGCAGTGCTAGAGATTTTCTAGAACTGCCCAATGAGCAGTTCTTC. It yields the protein CSARDFLELPNEQFF.

This clonotype was seen at least ten times. CDR3 nucleotides: TGTGCCAGCAGCCAGGGGCAGATCAATCAGCCCCAGCATTTT. Residues: CASSQGQINQPQHF. The rearrangement links TRBV16 to TRBJ1-5; D possibly corresponds to TRBD1 (5 bases). V was shortened by 3 bases and J by 3 bases, with 9 bases between the two germline ends. Germline lookup yields CDR1 KGHSY and CDR2 FQNENV. This CDR3 contains 14 residues.

In its sample, this clonotype was seen many times. V and J are TRBV5-1 and TRBJ2-1; 14 bases line up with TRBD2. Trimming cost V 0 bases and J 3 bases; bases outside gene matches: 8. The germline V gene encodes CDR1 SGHRS and CDR2 YFSETQ. The CDR3 spans 19 residues. Here the CDR3 DNA reads TGCGCCAGCAGCTTGGCCGGACTAGCGGGGGGCGGCCTCTACAATGAGCAGTTCTTC. It is translated as CASSLAGLAGGGLYNEQFF.

This clonotype was observed many times. The chain carries TRBV11-2 and TRBJ2-7; perhaps D is TRBD1 or TRBD2 (5 bases each). The germline gives CDR1 SGHAT, CDR2 FQNNGV. The CDR3 has 17 residues. V was shortened by 5 bases and J by 3 bases, with 23 bases between the two germline ends. The CDR3 bases are TGTGCCAGCAGCCCGGGGTCCGGTTCAGGGTTGCTCTACGAGCAGTACTTC. It specifies CASSPGSGSGLLYEQYF. The complete variable domain, with remaining parts taken from reference TRBV11-2 and TRBJ2-7, reads EAGVAQSPRYKIIEKRQSVAFWCNPISGHATLYWYQQILGQGPKLLIQFQNNGVVDDSQLPKDRFSAERLKGVDSTLKIQPAKLEDSAVYLCASSPGSGSGLLYEQYFGPGTRLTVT.